This paragraph reports one T cell receptor (beta chain). The antigen is undetermined. This record belongs to a study of T-cell memory formation after mild COVID-19. For the study at large: TCR clusters largely stayed donor specific. Overall study results and limits: Memory sampled before infection contained some responding clones, suggesting cross-reactive memory joined. CD4+ clones that contracted lay mainly in CM and EM; CD8+ ones lay in EMRA.

The CDR3 is 14 amino acids. With 6 bases clipped from V and 8 bases from J, the junction kept 9 bases outside the gene matches. 5'RACE primed from the constant segment yielded TCR alpha and TCR beta cDNA libraries bearing sample barcodes and UMIs. TCRdb re-called the 5' RACE reads with MiXCR, one entry per CDR3 protein. The sample records some 340,000 distinct CDR3 sequences, 13% being singletons. Sequencing was performed on PBMCs or a T cell subset sorted from them (not recorded which). The source is a man between 18 and 35 years old who had mild COVID-19 (a few samples of this study predate the infection). Cell type and time point are not known. The chain combines TRBV12-3 or TRBV12-4 with TRBJ2-1; 8 bases match TRBD2. The CDR3 sequence: CASSLGGGRDEQFF. In DNA form, the CDR3 reads TGTGCCAGCAGCCTCGGCGGGGGGCGGGATGAGCAGTTCTTC.